Listed here are 23 T cell receptor beta chains from one sample, sequenced in a study of shared clonotypes between healthy human individuals. Terminally differentiated effector memory CD45RA+ cells were excluded by CCR7 positive selection of CD45RO-negative cells. Profiled with immunoSEQ multiplex PCR; TCRdb holds only in-frame clones, not every one. Counted here are about 2 million clones, around 96% occurring once; the ten biggest clones make up more than 0.95%. Sequencing was done on a sample of naive CD8+ T cells sorted from blood. The receptors come from a man aged 18 to 29 in good health.

Regarding this clone: The junction shows a germline mismatch at one end, possibly a read error. V and J are TRBV19 and TRBJ2-1; unclear D gene. The CDR3 consists of 10 residues. CDR1 and CDR2 from the germline V gene are LNHDA and SQIVND (reference sequence). CDR3 DNA sequence: TGTGCCAGTATCGGCGGAATTACCGTCTTC. Translated, it gives CASIGGITVF.

The chain couples TRBV27 to TRBJ2-1, with TRBD2 matching over 8 bases. This CDR3 contains 15 residues. Losses at the gene ends were 6 bases for V and 5 bases for J; bases not matched to a gene: 9. Germline loops: CDR1 MNHEY, CDR2 SMNVEV (reference sequence). CDR3 sequence (DNA): TGTGCCAGCAGCCCAAGCGGGAGAGTTAACAATGAGCAGTTCTTC. This gives the protein CASSPSGRVNNEQFF.

V gene TRBV7-8 combines with J gene TRBJ1-5, with D maybe TRBD1 (6 bases). V was pared by 1 base and J by 6 bases, with 19 bases between. Looked up from germline, CDR1 is SGHVS and CDR2 is FQNEAQ. The CDR3 loop spans 17 amino acids. CDR3 sequence (DNA): TGTGCCAGCAGCTTAGAAGCCTTCGGGGGGCTTGCTCAGCCCCAGCATTTT. As protein: CASSLEAFGGLAQPQHF.

The rearrangement uses TRBV11-2 and TRBJ2-1; no clear D. Trimming took 1 base from V and 1 from J, leaving 17 bases between them. From germline, CDR1 is SGHAT and CDR2 FQNNGV. The CDR3 is 18 amino acids. The CDR3 reads CASSLVLAFEVSYNEQFF. In DNA form, the CDR3 reads TGTGCCAGCAGCTTAGTATTGGCCTTTGAGGTGTCCTACAATGAGCAGTTCTTC. The full variable domain, in which reference TRBV11-2 and TRBJ2-1 provide the parts outside the CDR3, is EAGVAQSPRYKIIEKRQSVAFWCNPISGHATLYWYQQILGQGPKLLIQFQNNGVVDDSQLPKDRFSAERLKGVDSTLKIQPAKLEDSAVYLCASSLVLAFEVSYNEQFFGPGTRLTVL.

Concerning this clone: This CDR3 is also generated by other DNA sequences in the sample. The V gene is TRBV5-6, the J gene TRBJ2-1, with a possible D match to TRBD2 (5 bases). Germline lookup yields CDR1 SGHDT and CDR2 YYEEEE. Trimming removed 2 bases at V and 6 bases at J, with 12 bases between. This CDR3 is 14 amino acids long. As DNA, the CDR3 is TGTGCCAGCAGCTTAGGGCTAGCCCTCAATGAGCAGTTCTTC. Translation: CASSLGLALNEQFF.

The chain couples TRBV13 to TRBJ1-3; D not resolved. Germline V gene data show CDR1 as PRHDT and CDR2 as FYEKMQ (reference sequence). This CDR3 contains 14 residues. V was pared by 1 base and J by 4 bases, with 8 bases between. CDR3 in amino acids: CASSLEASGNTIYF. In DNA form, the CDR3 reads TGTGCCAGCAGCTTAGAGGCCAGCGGAAACACCATATATTTT.

This clone was observed a handful of times. The rearrangement links TRBV6-5 to TRBJ1-6; no firm D call. Germline V gene data show CDR1 as MNHEY and CDR2 as SVGAGI. The CDR3 consists of 14 residues. The V gene lost 4 bases and the J gene lost 14 bases, with 18 bases spanning the gap. CDR3 protein: CASSFSASPQALHF. CDR3 nucleotide sequence: TGTGCCAGCAGTTTCTCAGCGTCCCCTCAGGCCCTCCACTTT.

This clone was observed once. V gene TRBV7-9 combines with J gene TRBJ1-3; 9 bases agree with TRBD1. After removal of 4 bases from V and 4 bases from J, the junction contained 5 bases not matched to a gene. Looked up from germline, CDR1 is SEHNR and CDR2 is FQNEAQ (reference sequence). There are 15 residues in the CDR3. The CDR3 region is CASSWDRERGNTIYF. The DNA of the CDR3 is TGTGCCAGCAGCTGGGACAGGGAGAGAGGAAACACCATATATTTT.

Only one count was recorded for this clone. The chain recombines TRBV7-3 with TRBJ2-3; D may be TRBD1 or TRBD2 (6 bases each). V dropped 0 bases and J dropped 0 bases, with 10 bases sitting between them. Germline V gives CDR1 SGHTA, CDR2 FQGTGA. The CDR3 is 16 amino acids. This CDR3 is CASSLTTGASTDTQYF. CDR3 in DNA: TGTGCCAGCAGCTTAACGACGGGGGCGAGCACAGATACGCAGTATTTT.

V gene TRBV5-1 combines with J gene TRBJ2-1; D remains ambiguous. V gave up 0 bases and J gave up 11 bases, with 24 bases separating them. Per the germline V gene, CDR1 is SGHRS and CDR2 is YFSETQ. The CDR3 has 17 residues. The CDR3 sequence: CASSLGVSLPRSSKQFF. The CDR3 DNA reads as TGCGCCAGCAGCTTGGGGGTATCTCTTCCCCGCTCATCTAAGCAGTTCTTC. Filled out from reference TRBV5-1 and TRBJ2-1, the complete variable domain reads KAGVTQTPRYLIKTRGQQVTLSCSPISGHRSVSWYQQTPGQGLQFLFEYFSETQRNKGNFPGRFSGRQFSNSRSEMNVSTLELGDSALYLCASSLGVSLPRSSKQFFGPGTRLTVL.

The chain's CDR3 is CARRSAQYF. The DNA of the CDR3 is TGTGCCAGACGATCGGCCCAGTACTTC. The chain couples TRBV5-3 to TRBJ2-5, with D uncertain. TRBV5-3 falls under the ORF class, with uncertain function. This CDR3 comprises 9 residues. The V and J ends lost 7 bases and 9 bases respectively, with 7 bases between them.

This sequence joins TRBV10-1 and TRBJ2-5, with a possible D match to TRBD1 (5 bases). The CDR3 consists of 14 residues. Trimming took 0 bases from V and 3 from J, leaving 8 bases between them. The germline gives CDR1 WNHNN, CDR2 SYGVQD (reference sequence). The CDR3 spells CASSESGAEETQYF. DNA of the CDR3: TGCGCCAGCAGTGAGTCAGGGGCCGAAGAGACCCAGTACTTC.

This chain connects TRBV4-1 to TRBJ1-6, with D uncertain. Germline CDR1 MGHRA, CDR2 YSYEKL. V was trimmed by 1 base and J by 8 bases, leaving 9 bases between them. This CDR3 spans 14 amino acids. CDR3 bases: TGCGCCAGCAGCCAAGGGAATGACCATTCACCCCTCCACTTT. Amino acids: CASSQGNDHSPLHF.

CDR3 protein: CASSPQAAPYNEQFF. CDR3 coding DNA: TGTGCCAGCAGCCCACAAGCAGCGCCCTACAATGAGCAGTTCTTC. The chain couples TRBV7-6 to TRBJ2-1; D uncertain. CDR3 length equals 15 residues. V dropped 5 bases and J dropped 2 bases, with 13 bases sitting between them. Germline V gene data show CDR1 as SGHVS and CDR2 as FNYEAQ. Variable domain in full (rest from reference TRBV7-6 and TRBJ2-1): GAGVSQSPRYKVTKRGQDVALRCDPISGHVSLYWYRQALGQGPEFLTYFNYEAQQDKSGLPNDRFSAERPEGSISTLTIQRTEQRDSAMYRCASSPQAAPYNEQFFGPGTRLTVL.

V gene TRBV6-5 combines with J gene TRBJ1-1; TRBD1 matches 8 bases. The CDR3 sequence is 13 residues long. After removal of 6 bases from V and 4 bases from J, the junction contained 4 bases not matched to a gene. Germline V gene data show CDR1 as MNHEY and CDR2 as SVGAGI. CDR3 residues: CASSRQGITEAFF. The CDR3 nucleotides read TGTGCCAGCAGCCGACAGGGGATCACTGAAGCTTTCTTT.

V usage is TRBV7-3 and J usage is TRBJ2-1, with D unresolved. Germline CDR1 and CDR2: SGHTA and FQGTGA. CDR3 length: 13 residues. Trimming removed 1 base at V and 4 bases at J, with 5 bases between. As DNA, the CDR3 is TGTGCCAGCAGCTTAATCGGGTACAATGAGCAGTTCTTC. Translating it yields CASSLIGYNEQFF.

The chain is built from TRBV2 and TRBJ1-6, with a tentative D call TRBD1 (5 bases). V lost 7 bases to trimming and J lost 10 bases, with 17 bases between them. Germline V gene data show CDR1 as SNHLY and CDR2 as FYNNEI. The length of the CDR3 is 14 residues. The CDR3 DNA reads as TGTGCCAGCACCCCGGGGGGGGTAGGGTCACCCCTCCACTTT. Translation gives CASTPGGVGSPLHF.

This chain connects TRBV4-1 to TRBJ2-3, with 10 bases fitting TRBD2. The length of the CDR3 is 18 residues. Per the germline V gene, CDR1 is MGHRA and CDR2 is YSYEKL. Losses at the gene ends were 2 bases for V and 2 bases for J; bases not matched to a gene: 10. The DNA for the CDR3 is TGCGCCAGCAGCCAAAATGAGCGGGAGGGCCCGGACACAGATACGCAGTATTTT. This gives the protein CASSQNEREGPDTDTQYF.

The V gene is TRBV7-9, the J gene TRBJ2-5; the match to TRBD1 covers 8 bases. CDR1 and CDR2 from the germline V gene are SEHNR and FQNEAQ (reference sequence). This CDR3 comprises 17 residues. V lost 4 bases to trimming and J lost 2 bases; unmatched junction nucleotides: 12. The CDR3 loop is CASSSSTPGQVQETQYF. The CDR3 nucleotides are TGTGCCAGCAGCTCGAGCACACCGGGACAGGTTCAAGAGACCCAGTACTTC.

This sequence joins TRBV30 and TRBJ1-2, with D maybe TRBD1 (6 bases). Germline CDR1 and CDR2: GTSNPN and SVGIG (reference sequence). There are 14 residues in the CDR3. Deletions cut 3 bases from V and 3 bases from J, with 14 bases between. The CDR3 sequence: CAWRTAGAYYGYTF. CDR3 sequence (DNA): TGTGCCTGGAGAACTGCAGGGGCTTACTATGGCTACACCTTC. The variable domain in full, with the rest retrieved from reference TRBV30 and TRBJ1-2, is SQTIHQWPATLVQPVGSPLSLECTVEGTSNPNLYWYRQAAGRGLQLLFYSVGIGQISSEVPQNLSASRPQDRQFILSSKKLLLSDSGFYLCAWRTAGAYYGYTFGSGTRLTVV.

The CDR3 DNA reads TGTGCCAGCAGCTCCTTGGACAGGGCCAACACCGGGGAGCTGTTTTTT. It codes for CASSSLDRANTGELFF. The genes are TRBV7-9 and TRBJ2-2, with 8 bases matching TRBD1. V shed 4 bases, J shed 2 bases, and the junction held 6 bases outside the gene matches. CDR3 length equals 16 residues. CDR1 is SEHNR, CDR2 FQNEAQ, per germline (reference sequence).

J is TRBJ2-3 and V is TRBV6-1; no clear D gene. Germline CDR1 MNHNS, CDR2 SASEGT. V shed 6 bases and J shed 4 bases, with 8 bases lying between them. The CDR3 sequence is 12 residues long. The CDR3 DNA reads TGTGCCAGCAGAATATACGCAGATACGCAGTATTTT. Its protein is CASRIYADTQYF.

The chain uses TRBV20-1 and TRBJ2-7; unclear D gene. V lost 4 bases and J lost 7, with 11 bases in between. Germline V CDR1 and CDR2: DFQATT, SNEGSKA (reference sequence). The CDR3 has 11 residues. This CDR3 reads CSATLSVEQYF. CDR3 DNA: TGCAGTGCTACCCTCTCGGTTGAGCAGTACTTC.